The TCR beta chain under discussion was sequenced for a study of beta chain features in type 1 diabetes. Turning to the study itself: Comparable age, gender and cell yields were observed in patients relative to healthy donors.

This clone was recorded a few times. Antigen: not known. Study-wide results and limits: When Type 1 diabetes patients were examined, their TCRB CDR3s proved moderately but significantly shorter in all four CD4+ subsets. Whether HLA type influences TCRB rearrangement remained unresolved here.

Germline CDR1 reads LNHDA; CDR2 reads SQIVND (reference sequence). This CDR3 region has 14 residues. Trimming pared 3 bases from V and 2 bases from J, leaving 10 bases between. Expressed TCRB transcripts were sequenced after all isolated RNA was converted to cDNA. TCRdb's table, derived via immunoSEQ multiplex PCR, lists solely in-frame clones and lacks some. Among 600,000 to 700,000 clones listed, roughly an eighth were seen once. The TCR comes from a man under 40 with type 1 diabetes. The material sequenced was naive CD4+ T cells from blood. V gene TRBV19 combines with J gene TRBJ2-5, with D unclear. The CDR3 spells CASSISSAQETQYF. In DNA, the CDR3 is TGTGCCAGTAGTATCAGTTCTGCACAAGAGACCCAGTACTTC.